These T cell receptor beta chains were read from a single sample in a study of blood T cell repertoires in COVID-19. The protocol was immunoSEQ multiplex PCR, while the TCRdb copy is restricted to in-frame clones and leaves out a portion. This table holds about 140,000 clones, approximately 86% found once. Input material: peripheral blood. Receptors originate from a woman aged 55-75 years with acute or convalescent COVID-19. The CDR3 runs from the conserved cysteine through the conserved F or W. The order of the fields is V gene, clone size, CDR3 length, J gene, D gene, CDR3 DNA, CDR3 protein. The D gene is left open where the match is weak. Size values are once, few and many counts, or a class for expanded clones, and some rows have none.

>TRBV19|.|12|TRBJ2-1|.
TGTGCCAGTAGTTCGTCTCAGGGGGGCAAGCTCTTC
CASSSSQGGKLF
>TRBV30|.|13|TRBJ1-1|.
TGTGCCTGGAGTGTTCTGGGAGGTACTGAAGCTTTCTTT
CAWSVLGGTEAFF
>TRBV12-3/TRBV12-4|once|12|TRBJ2-5|TRBD1
TGTGCCAGCACTATACAGGGGGCGACCCAGTACTTC
CASTIQGATQYF
>TRBV9|.|17|TRBJ2-5|.
TGTGCCAGCAGCGGCCCCTACATGTGGGGGCAGAGGGAGACCCAGTACTTC
CASSGPYMWGQRETQYF
>TRBV10-2|.|13|TRBJ1-6|.
TGCGCCAGTCGGGGGTCCTATAATTCACCCCTCCACTTT
CASRGSYNSPLHF
>TRBV11-2|.|17|TRBJ1-3|TRBD1
TGTGCCAGCAGCTTGTCGACAGGGGGTTCCTCTGGAAACACCATATATTTT
CASSLSTGGSSGNTIYF
>TRBV3-1/TRBV3-2|.|14|TRBJ2-7|.
TGTGCCAGCAGCCAAGGGGCGCCCCTGGGCGAGCAGTACTTC
CASSQGAPLGEQYF
>TRBV30|.|17|TRBJ1-6|.
TGTGCCTGGAGTAGACTCCCGGAGACAGAGAGATTTTCACCCCTCCACTTT
CAWSRLPETERFSPLHF
>TRBV6-5|once|14|TRBJ2-7|TRBD1
TGTGCCAGCAGTCAGGGGACAGGGGCCTACGAGCAGTACTTC
CASSQGTGAYEQYF
>TRBV4-3|.|15|TRBJ2-4|.
TGCGCCAGCAGCCAAGATTATCCTAGTAGGACAATTCAGTACTTC
CASSQDYPSRTIQYF
>TRBV2|.|13|TRBJ2-7|.
TGTGCCAGCACGCGAGACTTAGCCTACGAGCAGTACTTC
CASTRDLAYEQYF
>TRBV15|.|13|TRBJ1-1|.
TGTGCCACCAGCAGACAGGTTTACACTGAAGCTTTCTTT
CATSRQVYTEAFF
>TRBV12-5|.|14|TRBJ2-7|TRBD1
TGTGCTAGTGGCCCGGGACAGGGCTTCTACGAGCAGTACTTC
CASGPGQGFYEQYF
>TRBV7-2|.|15|TRBJ1-6|.
TGTGCCAGCAGCCTAGCGGGGGGCTATAATTCACCCCTCCACTTT
CASSLAGGYNSPLHF
>TRBV4-2|.|17|TRBJ2-2|TRBD1
TGTGCCAGCAGCCCCGACCCGGGACAGGGGTTCACCGGGGAGCTGTTTTTT
CASSPDPGQGFTGELFF
>TRBV7-8|.|17|TRBJ2-5|TRBD1
TGTGCCAGCAGCTTTGGATCAGGGGGCATTGGGCAAGAGACCCAGTACTTC
CASSFGSGGIGQETQYF
>TRBV7-9|.|17|TRBJ1-1|.
TGTGCCAGCAGCTTAGATGTATGGGAGGGTATGAACACTGAAGCTTTCTTT
CASSLDVWEGMNTEAFF
>TRBV5-1|.|14|TRBJ2-5|.
TGCGCCAGCAGCTTAGGTGGGCTCAAAGAGACCCAGTACTTC
CASSLGGLKETQYF
>TRBV30|.|11|TRBJ2-7|.
TGTGCCTGGAGCGGGGTCTACGAGCAGTACTTC
CAWSGVYEQYF
>TRBV5-1|few|14|TRBJ1-1|TRBD1
TGCGCCAGCAGCTTGGGGACAGGGAACACTGAAGCTTTCTTT
CASSLGTGNTEAFF
>TRBV5-1|.|14|TRBJ2-1|.
TGCGCCAGCAGCGCCATCATAGCGGACAATGAGCAGTTCTTC
CASSAIIADNEQFF
>TRBV5-1|.|14|TRBJ1-4|TRBD1
TGCGCCAGCGGGAGACAGGGGGCAGATGAAAAACTGTTTTTT
CASGRQGADEKLFF
>TRBV27|.|15|TRBJ1-1|.
TGTGCCAGCAGTTCACTTTTAAGGGGGGGGACTGAAGCTTTCTTT
CASSSLLRGGTEAFF
>TRBV20-1|.|11|TRBJ1-5|.
TGCAGTGCGGGGACTTCTGGGGCCCAGCATTTT
CSAGTSGAQHF
>TRBV9|.|14|TRBJ2-2|.
TGTGCCAGCAAACCGGGACACAACACCGGGGAGCTGTTTTTT
CASKPGHNTGELFF
>TRBV9|.|17|TRBJ2-6|TRBD2
TGTGCCAGCAGCGCACTCCACCTAGCGGCGGGGGCCAACGTCCTGACTTTC
CASSALHLAAGANVLTF
>TRBV7-2|.|15|TRBJ2-5|TRBD1
TGTGCCAGCAGCTTAGACAGGGGGGTAGGAGAGACCCAGTACTTC
CASSLDRGVGETQYF
>TRBV19|.|15|TRBJ2-2|.
TGTGCCAGTAGAACGGACAGAACGAACACCGGGGAGCTGTTTTTT
CASRTDRTNTGELFF
>TRBV6-1|.|13|TRBJ1-1|.
TGTGCCAGCAGTGAAACTCTGAACACTGAAGCTTTCTTT
CASSETLNTEAFF
>TRBV28|few|16|TRBJ1-2|.
TGTGCCAGCAGTACGGCATACAGGGAAGCTAACTATGGCTACACCTTC
CASSTAYREANYGYTF
>TRBV6-5|.|15|TRBJ2-6|.
TGTGCCAGCAGTTTCAGGGGTTCTGGGGCCAACGTCCTGACTTTC
CASSFRGSGANVLTF
>TRBV27|.|17|TRBJ2-1|TRBD2
TGTGCCAGCAGTCTCCGACTAGCGGGGGGGCGGGGCCATGAGCAGTTCTTC
CASSLRLAGGRGHEQFF
>TRBV15|.|15|TRBJ1-6|.
TGTGCCACCAGCAGAGATTTCGGAGGTAATTCACCCCTCCACTTT
CATSRDFGGNSPLHF
>TRBV27|.|15|TRBJ1-1|.
TGTGCCAGCAGTCCCCTGGAGGGGAGGAACACTGAAGCTTTCTTT
CASSPLEGRNTEAFF
>TRBV5-4|.|16|TRBJ2-2|.
TGTGCCAGCAGCACTGGGGGGACAGCCGTGGGAGGGGAGCTGTTTTTT
CASSTGGTAVGGELFF
>TRBV28|.|14|TRBJ1-2|.
TGTGCCAGCAGCCTCAGGGCATCCCTACGCGGCTACACCTTC
CASSLRASLRGYTF
>TRBV14|few|15|TRBJ2-2|TRBD2
TGTGCCAGCAGCCTTAGCGGGGTGAACACCGGGGAGCTGTTTTTT
CASSLSGVNTGELFF
>TRBV4-3|once|14|TRBJ2-2|TRBD1
TGCGCCAGCAGCGGACAGGGGAACACCGGGGAGCTGTTTTTT
CASSGQGNTGELFF
>TRBV6-2/TRBV6-3|.|15|TRBJ2-2|.
TGTGCCAGCAGTCTCCGGGACATCCTTACCGGGGAGCTGTTTTTT
CASSLRDILTGELFF
>TRBV5-4|.|14|TRBJ2-7|TRBD2
TGTGCCAGCAGCAGCGGACTAGCACAGTCCGAGCAGTACTTC
CASSSGLAQSEQYF
>TRBV7-2|.|13|TRBJ1-5|.
TGTGCCAGCAGCTTAAATCCAGATCAGCCCCAGCATTTT
CASSLNPDQPQHF
>TRBV9|.|15|TRBJ2-7|.
TGTGCCAGCAGCTCAGGACCCTCGGGGAACGCCGAGCAGTACTTC
CASSSGPSGNAEQYF
>TRBV3-1/TRBV3-2|.|12|TRBJ2-5|.
TGTGCCAGCAGCCAAGATCCCCGGACCCAGTACTTC
CASSQDPRTQYF
>TRBV7-2|.|15|TRBJ1-6|.
TGTGCCAGCAGCTTGGAGCGACAGCTTAATTCACCCCTCCACTTT
CASSLERQLNSPLHF
>TRBV27|.|14|TRBJ1-5|.
TGTGCCAGCAGTTTCCAGGGCCCCGATCAGCCCCAGCATTTT
CASSFQGPDQPQHF
>TRBV6-1|few|16|TRBJ2-7|.
TGTGCCAGCAGTGAAGCGTGGGCAGGGGTACTTTTGGTTCAGTACTTC
CASSEAWAGVLLVQYF
>TRBV5-6|.|12|TRBJ1-2|TRBD1
TGTGCCAGCACCCGACAGGGAGGCGGCTACACCTTC
CASTRQGGGYTF
>TRBV5-6|.|14|TRBJ1-6|.
TGTGCCAGCAGCTTCGGAGACTATAATTCACCCCTCCACTTT
CASSFGDYNSPLHF
>TRBV11-3|.|15|TRBJ2-1|TRBD2
TGTGCCAGCAGCTTAAGGCTAGCGGGCTACAATGAGCAGTTCTTC
CASSLRLAGYNEQFF
>TRBV3-1/TRBV3-2|.|13|TRBJ2-3|TRBD2
TGTGCCAGCAGTCAAACACCCGGGGGGACGCAGTATTTT
CASSQTPGGTQYF